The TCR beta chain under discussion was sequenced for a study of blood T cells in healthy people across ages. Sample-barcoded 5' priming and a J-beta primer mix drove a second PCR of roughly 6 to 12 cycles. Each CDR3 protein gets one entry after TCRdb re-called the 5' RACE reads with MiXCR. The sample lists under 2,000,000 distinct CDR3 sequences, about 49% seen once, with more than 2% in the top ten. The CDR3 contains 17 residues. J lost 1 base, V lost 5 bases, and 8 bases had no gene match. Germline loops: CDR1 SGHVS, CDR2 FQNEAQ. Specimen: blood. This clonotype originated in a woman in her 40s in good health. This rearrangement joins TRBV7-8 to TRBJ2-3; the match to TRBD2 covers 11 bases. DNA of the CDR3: TGTGCCAGCAGCCCCTTTAGCGGGGGGGCGGGCACAGATACGCAGTATTTT. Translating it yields CASSPFSGGAGTDTQYF.